This entry lists 28 T cell receptor beta chains sequenced from one sample in a study of OX40 agonist ivuxolimab in advanced cancers. Here immunoSEQ multiplex PCR was the method, and the copy in TCRdb shows in-frame clones only, minus some. In the table there are around 60,000 clones, roughly 91% of which are singletons. The source material was CD4+ or CD8+ T cells sorted from blood, sampled in a trial of the OX40 agonist ivuxolimab. Every receptor here comes from an adult with an advanced solid tumor such as melanoma, head and neck, liver or kidney cancer.

The chain carries TRBV29-1 and TRBJ2-3, with 7 bases that match TRBD2. The V and J ends lost 3 bases and 4 bases, in that order; junction bases with no gene match: 4. Germline V gene sequence: CDR1 SQVTM, CDR2 ANQGSEA. The CDR3 runs 13 residues. The CDR3 DNA is TGCAGCGTTGAGGGGGGGGACGCAGATACGCAGTATTTT. It is translated as CSVEGGDADTQYF.

The rearrangement links TRBV28 to TRBJ2-7; tentatively, D is TRBD2 (6 bases). CDR1 MDHEN and CDR2 SYDVKM come from the germline V gene. The CDR3 has 14 amino acids. With 3 bases removed from V and 9 bases from J, the gap between germline ends came to 18 bases. The CDR3 region has the DNA TGTGCCAGCAGTTTGTTGGGACTTCCCCTCGCGCAGTACTTC. Translating gives CASSLLGLPLAQYF.

The rearrangement joins TRBV5-1 to TRBJ2-7, with a weak D call TRBD1 (6 bases). CDR1 and CDR2 (germline): SGHRS, YFSETQ. The CDR3 has 17 amino acids. V lost 0 bases and J 7 bases, leaving 23 bases between the germline ends. CDR3 DNA sequence: TGCGCCAGCAGCTTGGGGGACAACGTCGGTGGGGATGGAGAGCAGTACTTC. Its translation: CASSLGDNVGGDGEQYF. The full variable domain, in which reference TRBV5-1 and TRBJ2-7 provide the parts outside the CDR3, is KAGVTQTPRYLIKTRGQQVTLSCSPISGHRSVSWYQQTPGQGLQFLFEYFSETQRNKGNFPGRFSGRQFSNSRSEMNVSTLELGDSALYLCASSLGDNVGGDGEQYFGPGTRLTVT.

The CDR3 DNA follows: TGTGCCAGCAGTTTACTGGGGAGCACAGATACGCAGTATTTT. Translated: CASSLLGSTDTQYF. V and J are TRBV27 and TRBJ2-3; D is unresolved. V was clipped by 2 bases and J by 0 bases, with 6 bases between them. In germline, CDR1 is MNHEY, CDR2 SMNVEV (reference sequence). The CDR3 length is 14 residues.

V is TRBV2 and J is TRBJ1-1, with D possibly TRBD1 on 5 matching bases. In germline, CDR1 is SNHLY, CDR2 FYNNEI. The length of the CDR3 is 16 residues. With 6 bases removed from V and 4 bases from J, the gap between germline ends came to 21 bases. The CDR3 here is CASRGPMAGTSTEAFF. The DNA for the CDR3 is TGTGCCAGCAGGGGACCTATGGCGGGAACGAGCACTGAAGCTTTCTTT.

The chain uses TRBV7-9 and TRBJ2-7, with 8 bases that match TRBD2. Germline CDR1 reads SEHNR; CDR2 reads FQNEAQ (reference sequence). The CDR3 has 15 residues. Trimming at V came to 5 bases and at J to 3 bases, leaving 9 bases not matched to a gene. CDR3 in amino acids: CASSPPGRGLYEQYF. The CDR3 coding sequence is TGTGCCAGCAGCCCCCCCGGGAGGGGCCTCTACGAGCAGTACTTC. Complete variable domain (other parts from reference TRBV7-9 and TRBJ2-7): DTGVSQNPRHKITKRGQNVTFRCDPISEHNRLYWYRQTLGQGPEFLTYFQNEAQLEKSRLLSDRFSAERPKGSFSTLEIQRTEQGDSAMYLCASSPPGRGLYEQYFGPGTRLTVT.

This chain connects TRBV5-1 to TRBJ2-7, with TRBD2 matching 11 bases. This CDR3 region has 15 residues. J lost 2 bases, V lost 7 bases, and 8 bases had no gene match. CDR1 and CDR2 from the germline V gene are SGHRS and YFSETQ. The CDR3 bases are TGCGCCAGCGGCACCGGGACTAGCGGAACCTACGAGCAGTACTTC. Translated, it gives CASGTGTSGTYEQYF.

The chain is built from TRBV7-2 and TRBJ2-1; tentatively, D is TRBD2 (5 bases). The CDR3 totals 14 residues. With 6 bases removed from V and 6 bases from J, the gap between germline ends came to 15 bases. CDR1 is SGHTA, CDR2 FQGNSA, per germline. The CDR3 DNA reads as TGTGCCAGCAGGCTCCGCGGGCCCCCCAATGAGCAGTTCTTC. It translates to CASRLRGPPNEQFF.

J is TRBJ1-5 and V is TRBV19; D remains ambiguous. Germline loops: CDR1 LNHDA, CDR2 SQIVND (reference sequence). There are 13 residues in the CDR3. V was trimmed by 5 bases and J by 2 bases, leaving 7 bases between them. In nucleotides, the CDR3 is TGTGCCAGTAGTGGCGTGGGCAATCAGCCCCAGCATTTT. Translation gives CASSGVGNQPQHF. The complete variable domain, with remaining parts taken from reference TRBV19 and TRBJ1-5, reads DGGITQSPKYLFRKEGQNVTLSCEQNLNHDAMYWYRQDPGQGLRLIYYSQIVNDFQKGDIAEGYSVSREKKESFPLTVTSAQKNPTAFYLCASSGVGNQPQHFGDGTRLSIL.

This clone was counted only a few times. The V call is TRBV7-6, the J call TRBJ2-1; TRBD2 might be the D (6 bases). CDR1 SGHVS and CDR2 FNYEAQ come from the germline V gene. V lost 0 bases to trimming and J lost 7 bases, with 10 bases between them. CDR3 length equals 14 residues. CDR3 sequence: CASSLAGGRNEQFF. The CDR3 DNA sequence: TGTGCCAGCAGCTTAGCGGGAGGCAGGAATGAGCAGTTCTTC.

The rearrangement uses TRBV27 and TRBJ2-3; possible D gene TRBD1, 6 bases. Germline CDR1 MNHEY, CDR2 SMNVEV (reference sequence). This CDR3 region has 19 residues. The ends were cut back, 4 bases at V and 1 base at J, with 24 bases in the middle. The DNA for the CDR3 is TGTGCCAGCAGTTCTCAATTGACAGGTAGAGATTACCGCACAGATACGCAGTATTTT. It is translated as CASSSQLTGRDYRTDTQYF.

The V and J genes are TRBV28 and TRBJ2-1, with D unclear. The CDR3 contains 14 residues. V shed 1 base and J shed 3 bases, with 7 bases lying between them. Germline CDR1 is MDHEN and CDR2 is SYDVKM. CDR3 bases: TGTGCCAGCAGTTTATATCTGGACTACAATGAGCAGTTCTTC. Protein: CASSLYLDYNEQFF.

The gene calls are TRBV12-5 and TRBJ2-5; possibly TRBD1 for D (6 bases). Germline loops: CDR1 LGHNT, CDR2 FRNRAP. The CDR3 loop spans 14 amino acids. V lost 1 base and J lost 4, with 10 bases in between. CDR3 sequence reads: CASGLDRVPETQYF. The CDR3 DNA reads as TGTGCTAGTGGTTTGGACAGGGTCCCAGAGACCCAGTACTTC.

The chain has TRBV10-3 and TRBJ2-1; the D is unclear. CDR3 length equals 12 residues. Trimming stripped 4 bases from V and 6 bases from J, with 7 bases between. Germline CDR1 ENHRY, CDR2 SYGVKD. The CDR3 reads CAISADANEQFF. DNA of the CDR3: TGTGCCATCAGTGCGGACGCCAATGAGCAGTTCTTC.

The gene calls are TRBV7-9 and TRBJ2-1; D remains unclear. The V gene lost 4 bases and the J gene lost 2 bases, with 9 bases spanning the gap. The CDR3 length is 14 residues. The germline V gene has CDR1 SEHNR and CDR2 FQNEAQ (reference sequence). In DNA, the CDR3 is TGTGCCAGCAGCTCAAAACCTCCCTACAATGAGCAGTTCTTC. Translation gives CASSSKPPYNEQFF. Filled out from reference TRBV7-9 and TRBJ2-1, the complete variable domain reads DTGVSQNPRHKITKRGQNVTFRCDPISEHNRLYWYRQTLGQGPEFLTYFQNEAQLEKSRLLSDRFSAERPKGSFSTLEIQRTEQGDSAMYLCASSSKPPYNEQFFGPGTRLTVL.

This clone has only a few counts. The chain joins TRBV28 to TRBJ2-7; the match to TRBD2 covers 9 bases. CDR1 is MDHEN, CDR2 SYDVKM, per germline. The CDR3 totals 18 residues. Unmatched junction bases numbered 14, after V lost 2 bases and J lost 3 bases. The CDR3 spells CASSLRGTSGRRIYEQYF. In DNA, the CDR3 is TGTGCCAGCAGTTTAAGGGGCACTAGCGGGCGAAGAATCTACGAGCAGTACTTC.

The DNA of the CDR3 is TGCGCCAGCAGCTTGGTTGCTGTCGGCACAGATACGCAGTATTTT. Amino acid sequence: CASSLVAVGTDTQYF. The V gene is TRBV5-1, the J gene TRBJ2-3; D is uncertain. V gave up 0 bases and J gave up 1 base, with 9 bases separating them. There are 15 residues in the CDR3. The germline V gene encodes CDR1 SGHRS and CDR2 YFSETQ.

Remarks on this clone: The sample holds other DNA sequences that translate to the same CDR3. The V call is TRBV19, the J call TRBJ2-7; TRBD1 matches 7 bases. Germline V gives CDR1 LNHDA, CDR2 SQIVND (reference sequence). This CDR3 spans 13 amino acids. With 5 bases clipped from V and 2 bases from J, the junction kept 3 bases outside the gene matches. DNA of the CDR3: TGTGCCAGTAGTTCCGGGACAGCCTACGAGCAGTACTTC. Residues: CASSSGTAYEQYF.

The chain couples TRBV20-1 to TRBJ2-1; D is unclear. Germline CDR1 is DFQATT and CDR2 is SNEGSKA (reference sequence). The CDR3 has 10 amino acids. V was clipped by 6 bases and J by 3 bases, with 3 bases between them. This CDR3 is CSAHYNEQFF. CDR3 bases: TGCAGTGCACACTACAATGAGCAGTTCTTC.

This rearrangement joins TRBV7-9 to TRBJ2-1; 10 bases are a match to TRBD2. This CDR3 is built from 16 residues. The V gene's germline CDR1 is SEHNR and CDR2 FQNEAQ (reference sequence). Trimming removed 1 base from V and 8 bases from J; junction bases left unmatched: 8. The CDR3 nucleotides are TGTGCCAGCAGCTTAGTGCTAGCGGGAGTCTTCGATGAGCAGTTCTTC. It codes for CASSLVLAGVFDEQFF.

The chain is built from TRBV27 and TRBJ2-1, with D unresolved. Trimming pared 6 bases from V and 0 bases from J, leaving 15 bases between. The CDR3 length is 16 residues. The V gene's germline CDR1 is MNHEY and CDR2 SMNVEV (reference sequence). The CDR3 protein is CASSPLAEISYNEQFF. The CDR3 bases are TGTGCCAGCAGCCCCCTGGCGGAAATCTCCTACAATGAGCAGTTCTTC.

J is TRBJ2-1 and V is TRBV7-8; 8 positions match TRBD2. The germline gives CDR1 SGHVS, CDR2 FQNEAQ. The ends lost 3 bases at V and 8 bases at J; junction bases unmatched: 15. The CDR3 spans 17 residues. The CDR3 coding sequence is TGTGCCAGCAGCTTTAGCCCCCTCGCGGGAGGCAAAGATGAGCAGTTCTTC. As protein: CASSFSPLAGGKDEQFF.

The gene calls are TRBV6-1 and TRBJ1-2; no firm D call. Between the trimmed V and J ends, which lost 8 bases and 0 bases, there was a span of 10 bases. The CDR3 runs 13 residues. Looked up from germline, CDR1 is MNHNS and CDR2 is SASEGT. DNA of the CDR3: TGTGCCAGCCCCCCGGGCCCTAACTATGGCTACACCTTC. Its translation is CASPPGPNYGYTF.

The chain employs TRBV30 and TRBJ2-7, with D possibly TRBD2 on 6 matching bases. This CDR3 comprises 15 residues. In germline, CDR1 is GTSNPN, CDR2 SVGIG (reference sequence). With 3 bases removed from V and 5 bases from J, the gap between germline ends came to 20 bases. The CDR3 loop is CAWRPAPTSFHEQYF. The CDR3 DNA reads TGTGCCTGGAGGCCCGCTCCGACTAGTTTTCACGAGCAGTACTTC.

The CDR3 sequence: CASSPLATNEKLFF. CDR3 DNA sequence: TGTGCCAGCAGTCCCCTCGCAACTAATGAAAAACTGTTTTTT. The genes are TRBV6-6 and TRBJ1-4; D is undetermined. In germline, CDR1 is MNHNY, CDR2 SVGAGI (reference sequence). The V and J ends lost 5 bases and 0 bases respectively, with 7 bases between them. The CDR3 extends over 14 amino acids.

The chain links TRBV7-9 to TRBJ2-2; D gene unclear. CDR1 is SEHNR and CDR2 is FQNEAQ in the germline V gene (reference sequence). The CDR3 contains 15 residues. V was trimmed by 2 bases and J by 1 base, leaving 8 bases between them. For the CDR3, the DNA is TGTGCCAGCAGCTTATTCCAGGAGAACACCGGGGAGCTGTTTTTT. It yields the protein CASSLFQENTGELFF.

This chain connects TRBV28 to TRBJ2-7, with TRBD2 matching 11 bases. This CDR3 comprises 18 residues. Unmatched junction bases numbered 18, after V lost 8 bases and J lost 3 bases. Per germline, CDR1 MDHEN and CDR2 SYDVKM. The CDR3 nucleotides are TGTGCCAGCCCCCCAGGACTAGCGGGCCCTCCGGGGGGCTACGAGCAGTACTTC. Translation gives CASPPGLAGPPGGYEQYF.

This rearrangement joins TRBV15 to TRBJ2-7; weak D call: TRBD2 (6 bases). This CDR3 spans 13 amino acids. Per germline, CDR1 LNHNV and CDR2 YYDKDF (reference sequence). The ends were cut back, 5 bases at V and 2 bases at J, with 10 bases in the middle. This CDR3 reads CATSSAGTYEQYF. In DNA form, the CDR3 reads TGTGCCACCAGCTCGGCGGGAACCTACGAGCAGTACTTC.